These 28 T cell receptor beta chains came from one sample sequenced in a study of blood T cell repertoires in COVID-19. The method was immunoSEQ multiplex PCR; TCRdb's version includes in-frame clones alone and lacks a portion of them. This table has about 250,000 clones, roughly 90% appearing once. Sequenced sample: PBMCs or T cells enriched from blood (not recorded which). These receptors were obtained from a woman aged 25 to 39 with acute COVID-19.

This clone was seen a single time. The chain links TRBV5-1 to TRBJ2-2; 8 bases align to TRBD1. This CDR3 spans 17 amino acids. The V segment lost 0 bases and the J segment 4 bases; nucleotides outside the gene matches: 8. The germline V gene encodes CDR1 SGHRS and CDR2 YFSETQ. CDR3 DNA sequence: TGCGCCAGCAGCTTGGCTCGGCAGGGGGCACTCACCGGGGAGCTGTTTTTT. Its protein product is CASSLARQGALTGELFF.

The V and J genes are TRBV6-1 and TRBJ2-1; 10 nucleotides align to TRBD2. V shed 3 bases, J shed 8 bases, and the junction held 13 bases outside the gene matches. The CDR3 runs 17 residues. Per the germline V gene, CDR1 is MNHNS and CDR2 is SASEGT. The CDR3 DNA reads TGTGCCAGCAGTGAGGTCCTAGCGGGGGTCGTGAGTTATGAGCAGTTCTTC. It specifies CASSEVLAGVVSYEQFF.

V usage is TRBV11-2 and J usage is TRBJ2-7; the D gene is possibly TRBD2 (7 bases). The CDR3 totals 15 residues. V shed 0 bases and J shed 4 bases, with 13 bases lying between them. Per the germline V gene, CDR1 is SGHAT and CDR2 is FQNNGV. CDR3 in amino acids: CASSLDKGGRYEQYF. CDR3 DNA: TGTGCCAGCAGCTTAGATAAGGGGGGGAGGTACGAGCAGTACTTC.

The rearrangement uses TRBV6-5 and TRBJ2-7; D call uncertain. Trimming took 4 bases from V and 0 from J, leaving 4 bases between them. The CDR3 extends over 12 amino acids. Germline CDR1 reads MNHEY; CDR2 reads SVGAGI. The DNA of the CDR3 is TGTGCCAGCAGTTCGAGCTCCTACGAGCAGTACTTC. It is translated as CASSSSSYEQYF.

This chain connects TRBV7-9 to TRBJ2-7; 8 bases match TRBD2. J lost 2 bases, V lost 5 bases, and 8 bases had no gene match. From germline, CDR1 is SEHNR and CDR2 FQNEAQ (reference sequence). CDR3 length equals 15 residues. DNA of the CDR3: TGTGCCAGCAGCGCCATTAGCGGGATCGCCTACGAGCAGTACTTC. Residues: CASSAISGIAYEQYF.

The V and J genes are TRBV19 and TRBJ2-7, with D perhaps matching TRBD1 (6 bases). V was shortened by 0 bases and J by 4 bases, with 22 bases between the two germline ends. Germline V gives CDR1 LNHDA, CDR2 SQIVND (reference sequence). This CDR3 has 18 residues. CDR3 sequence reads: CASSIDLLSRTELYEQYF. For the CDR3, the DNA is TGTGCCAGTAGTATAGATTTGCTCTCCCGGACAGAACTTTACGAGCAGTACTTC.

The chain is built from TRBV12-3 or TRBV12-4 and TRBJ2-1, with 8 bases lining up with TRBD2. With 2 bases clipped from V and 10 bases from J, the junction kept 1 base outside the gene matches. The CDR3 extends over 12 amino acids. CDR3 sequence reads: CASSLPGGEQFF. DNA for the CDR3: TGTGCCAGCAGTTTACCGGGAGGGGAGCAGTTCTTC.

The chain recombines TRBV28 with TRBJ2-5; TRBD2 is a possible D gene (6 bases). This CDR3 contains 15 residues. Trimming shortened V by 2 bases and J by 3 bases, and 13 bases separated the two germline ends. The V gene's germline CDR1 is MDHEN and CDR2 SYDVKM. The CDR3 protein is CASSLAGRLEETQYF. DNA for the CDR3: TGTGCCAGCAGTTTAGCAGGGAGGTTGGAAGAGACCCAGTACTTC.

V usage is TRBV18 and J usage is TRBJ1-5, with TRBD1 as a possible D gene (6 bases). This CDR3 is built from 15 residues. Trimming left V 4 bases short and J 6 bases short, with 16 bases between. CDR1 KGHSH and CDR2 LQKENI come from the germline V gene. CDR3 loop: CASSLTGTRGQPQHF. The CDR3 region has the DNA TGTGCCAGCTCACTGACAGGAACAAGGGGTCAGCCCCAGCATTTT.

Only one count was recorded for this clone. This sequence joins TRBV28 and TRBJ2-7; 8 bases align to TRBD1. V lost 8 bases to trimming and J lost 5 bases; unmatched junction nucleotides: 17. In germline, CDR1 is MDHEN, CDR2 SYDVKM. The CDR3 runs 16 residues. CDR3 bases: TGTGCCAGCCGACGAAGGACAGCCGACAGGGGCCACGAGCAGTACTTC. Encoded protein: CASRRRTADRGHEQYF.

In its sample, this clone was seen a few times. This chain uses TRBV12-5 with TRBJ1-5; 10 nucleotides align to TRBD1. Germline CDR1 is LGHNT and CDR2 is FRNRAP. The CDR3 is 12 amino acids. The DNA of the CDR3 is TGTGCCATAGGGACAGGGGACCAGCCCCAGCATTTT. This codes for CAIGTGDQPQHF.

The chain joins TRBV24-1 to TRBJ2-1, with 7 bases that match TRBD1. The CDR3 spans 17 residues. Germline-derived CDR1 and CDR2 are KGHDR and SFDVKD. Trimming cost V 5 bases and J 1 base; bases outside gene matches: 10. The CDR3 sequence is CATSGARTGESYNEQFF. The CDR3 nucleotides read TGTGCCACCAGTGGCGCGAGGACAGGCGAATCCTACAATGAGCAGTTCTTC.

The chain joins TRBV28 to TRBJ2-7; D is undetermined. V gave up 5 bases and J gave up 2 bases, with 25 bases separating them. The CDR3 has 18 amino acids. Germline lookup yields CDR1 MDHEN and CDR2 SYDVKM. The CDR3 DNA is TGTGCCAGCAGTCCAAACCCAGAGACACAGTCTCGGACCTACGAGCAGTACTTC. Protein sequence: CASSPNPETQSRTYEQYF.

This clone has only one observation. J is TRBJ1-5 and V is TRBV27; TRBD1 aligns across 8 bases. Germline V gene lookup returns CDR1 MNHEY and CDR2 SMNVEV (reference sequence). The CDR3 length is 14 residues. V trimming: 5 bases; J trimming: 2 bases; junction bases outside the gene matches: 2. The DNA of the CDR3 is TGTGCCAGCAGTGTGACAGGGGGCAATCAGCCCCAGCATTTT. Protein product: CASSVTGGNQPQHF.

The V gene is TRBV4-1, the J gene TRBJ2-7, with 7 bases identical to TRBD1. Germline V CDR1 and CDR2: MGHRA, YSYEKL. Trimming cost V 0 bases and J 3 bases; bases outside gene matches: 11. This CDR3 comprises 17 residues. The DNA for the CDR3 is TGCGCCAGCAGCCAAGATCTTAAGACAGGGAAAGTCTACGAGCAGTACTTC. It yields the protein CASSQDLKTGKVYEQYF.

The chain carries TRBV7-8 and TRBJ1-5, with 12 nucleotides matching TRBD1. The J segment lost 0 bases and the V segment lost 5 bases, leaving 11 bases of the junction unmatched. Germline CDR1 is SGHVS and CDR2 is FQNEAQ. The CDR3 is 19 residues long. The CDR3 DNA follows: TGTGCCAGCAGCGGCCCGGGACAGGGGGCTTTGCGTAGCAATCAGCCCCAGCATTTT. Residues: CASSGPGQGALRSNQPQHF.

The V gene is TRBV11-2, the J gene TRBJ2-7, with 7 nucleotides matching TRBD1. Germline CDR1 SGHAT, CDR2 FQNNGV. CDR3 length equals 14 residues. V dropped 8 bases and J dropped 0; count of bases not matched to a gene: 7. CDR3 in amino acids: CASGLQGVSYEQYF. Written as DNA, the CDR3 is TGTGCCAGCGGGCTCCAGGGGGTCTCCTACGAGCAGTACTTC.

CDR3 DNA sequence: TGTGCCAGCAGCCAACGACTAGCGGGGGCCAACACCGGGGAGCTGTTTTTT. Translated, it gives CASSQRLAGANTGELFF. V is TRBV3-1 (or the pseudogene TRBV3-2) and J is TRBJ2-2; 12 bases align to TRBD2. Germline V gives CDR1 LGHDT, CDR2 YNNKEL (reference sequence). Trimming at V came to 2 bases and at J to 2 bases, leaving 3 bases not matched to a gene. This CDR3 is 17 amino acids long.

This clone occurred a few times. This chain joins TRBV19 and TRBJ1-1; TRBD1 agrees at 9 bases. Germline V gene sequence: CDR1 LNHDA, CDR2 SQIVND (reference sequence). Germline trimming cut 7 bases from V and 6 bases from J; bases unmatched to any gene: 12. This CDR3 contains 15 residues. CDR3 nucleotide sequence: TGTGCCAGTAATAACAGGGGGCTAGAATCGGCTGAAGCTTTCTTT. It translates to CASNNRGLESAEAFF.

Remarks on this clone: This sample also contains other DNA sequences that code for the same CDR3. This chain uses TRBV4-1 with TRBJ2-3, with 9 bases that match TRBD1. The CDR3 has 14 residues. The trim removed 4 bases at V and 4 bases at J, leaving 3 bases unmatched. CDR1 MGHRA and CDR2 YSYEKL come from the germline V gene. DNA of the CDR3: TGCGCCAGCAGCCTGGGACAGGGCCCAGATACGCAGTATTTT. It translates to CASSLGQGPDTQYF.

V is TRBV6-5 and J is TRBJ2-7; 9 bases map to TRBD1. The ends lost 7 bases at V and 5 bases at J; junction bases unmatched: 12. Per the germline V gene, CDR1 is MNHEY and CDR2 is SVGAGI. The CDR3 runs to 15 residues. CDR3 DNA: TGTGCCAGCACCAAAGGTTGGGACAGGGCGGACGAGCAGTACTTC. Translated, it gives CASTKGWDRADEQYF.

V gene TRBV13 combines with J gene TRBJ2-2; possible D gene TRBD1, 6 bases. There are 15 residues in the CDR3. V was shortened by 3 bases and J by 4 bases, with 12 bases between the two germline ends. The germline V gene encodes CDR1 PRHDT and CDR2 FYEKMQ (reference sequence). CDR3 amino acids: CASSFSRGGTGELFF. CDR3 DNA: TGTGCCAGCAGCTTCTCGAGAGGGGGCACCGGGGAGCTGTTTTTT.

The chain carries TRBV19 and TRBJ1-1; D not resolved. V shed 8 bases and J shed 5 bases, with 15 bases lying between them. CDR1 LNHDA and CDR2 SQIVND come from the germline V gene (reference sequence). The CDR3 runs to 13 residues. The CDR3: CASSYRRETEAFF. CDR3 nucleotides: TGTGCCAGTTCCTACCGTAGGGAGACTGAAGCTTTCTTT. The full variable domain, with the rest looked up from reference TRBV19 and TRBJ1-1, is DGGITQSPKYLFRKEGQNVTLSCEQNLNHDAMYWYRQDPGQGLRLIYYSQIVNDFQKGDIAEGYSVSREKKESFPLTVTSAQKNPTAFYLCASSYRRETEAFFGQGTRLTVV.

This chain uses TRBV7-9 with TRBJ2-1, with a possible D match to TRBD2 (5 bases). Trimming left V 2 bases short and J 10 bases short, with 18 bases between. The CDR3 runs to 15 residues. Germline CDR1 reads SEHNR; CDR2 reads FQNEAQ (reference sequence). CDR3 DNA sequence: TGTGCCAGCAGCTTACGGGAACAGCTCGATCCAGAGCAGTTCTTC. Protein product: CASSLREQLDPEQFF.

DNA for the CDR3: TGTGCCAGCAGCCCCCCAGCGGGACTCTCCTACGAGCAGTACTTC. Protein sequence: CASSPPAGLSYEQYF. The chain is built from TRBV5-6 and TRBJ2-7; TRBD2 aligns across 7 bases. CDR1 is SGHDT, CDR2 YYEEEE, per germline. The CDR3 runs to 15 residues. With 4 bases clipped from V and 0 bases from J, the junction kept 7 bases outside the gene matches.

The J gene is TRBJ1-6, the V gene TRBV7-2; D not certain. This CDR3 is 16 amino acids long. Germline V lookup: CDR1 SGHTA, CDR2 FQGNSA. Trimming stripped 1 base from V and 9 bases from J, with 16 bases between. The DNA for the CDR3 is TGTGCCAGCAGCTTAGTGTTAGAGGCCGCTCGTTCACCCCTCCACTTT. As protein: CASSLVLEAARSPLHF.

Here the CDR3 DNA reads TGTGCCAGCAGTCCAGGGAACACCGGGGAGCTGTTTTTT. Translated: CASSPGNTGELFF. The rearrangement links TRBV11-2 to TRBJ2-2; the D is unclear. Germline V gene sequence: CDR1 SGHAT, CDR2 FQNNGV. This CDR3 is built from 13 residues. The V end was cut by 6 bases, the J end by 1 base, with 6 bases between.

The CDR3 is CASSPSWDWGSGANVLTF. Here the CDR3 DNA reads TGTGCCAGCTCACCTTCTTGGGACTGGGGCTCTGGGGCCAACGTCCTGACTTTC. The chain couples TRBV18 to TRBJ2-6; D may be TRBD2 (6 bases). Germline-derived CDR1 and CDR2 are KGHSH and LQKENI. The CDR3 runs to 18 residues. Trimming cost V 3 bases and J 0 bases, with 15 bases left between them. The variable domain in full, completed from reference TRBV18 and TRBJ2-6, reads NAGVMQNPRHLVRRRGQEARLRCSPMKGHSHVYWYRQLPEEGLKFMVYLQKENIIDESGMPKERFSAEFPKEGPSILRIQQVVRGDSAAYFCASSPSWDWGSGANVLTFGAGSRLTVL.